A single sample gave rise to the 12 T cell receptor beta chains below, sequenced in a study of shared clonotypes between healthy human individuals. Clones were read by immunoSEQ multiplex PCR, and TCRdb kept only the in-frame ones, dropping some. The profile shows just under 350,000 clones, around 79% of them singletons. Sequencing was done on a sample of memory CD4+ T cells sorted from blood. Subset given: CD45RA-negative fraction. The receptors stem from a man aged 30 to 45 in good health.

The gene calls are TRBV14 and TRBJ2-2; possibly TRBD2 for D (6 bases). V shed 4 bases and J shed 4 bases, with 16 bases lying between them. CDR3 length: 16 residues. CDR1 is SGHDN, CDR2 FVKESK, per germline. The CDR3 DNA is TGTGCCAGCAGCCCGGTTGGCGGGGTTCTCACCGGGGAGCTGTTTTTT. It codes for CASSPVGGVLTGELFF.

The chain links TRBV29-1 to TRBJ1-2; 9 bases map to TRBD1. Germline V gene data show CDR1 as SQVTM and CDR2 as ANQGSEA. V lost 5 bases and J lost 4; bases outside the gene matches: 5. The length of the CDR3 is 13 residues. As DNA, the CDR3 is TGCAGCGTTTACCTGGACAGGGGCTATGGCTACACCTTC. This gives the protein CSVYLDRGYGYTF.

The chain links TRBV10-3 to TRBJ2-1; D not resolved. CDR3 length: 16 residues. The germline gives CDR1 ENHRY, CDR2 SYGVKD. Trimming took 4 bases from V and 3 from J, leaving 16 bases between them. This CDR3 reads CAISGSPETIYNEQFF. CDR3 in DNA: TGTGCCATCAGTGGTAGCCCCGAGACCATCTACAATGAGCAGTTCTTC.

This sequence joins TRBV2 and TRBJ1-2; TRBD1 matches at 10 bases. This CDR3 is 13 amino acids long. V shed 6 bases, J shed 8 bases, and the junction held 6 bases outside the gene matches. Germline V gives CDR1 SNHLY, CDR2 FYNNEI. The CDR3 coding sequence is TGTGCCAGCAGAAAGGGGACAGGGGAAGGCTACACCTTC. Its translation: CASRKGTGEGYTF.

This clone turned up a few times. The rearrangement links TRBV25-1 to TRBJ2-4; 8 nucleotides align to TRBD1. J was trimmed by 9 bases and V by 3 bases; bases with no gene match: 16. Germline CDR1 is MGHDK and CDR2 is SYGVNS. The CDR3 is 17 residues long. The CDR3 protein is CASSDTGLVGQGAIQYF. The DNA for the CDR3 is TGTGCCAGCAGTGACACTGGGCTTGTAGGGCAGGGGGCCATTCAGTACTTC. Full variable domain (remainder filled in from reference TRBV25-1 and TRBJ2-4): EADIYQTPRYLVIGTGKKITLECSQTMGHDKMYWYQQDPGMELHLIHYSYGVNSTEKGDLSSESTVSRIRTEHFPLTLESARPSHTSQYLCASSDTGLVGQGAIQYFGAGTRLSVL.

This chain joins TRBV27 and TRBJ2-7; 10 bases fit TRBD2. From germline, CDR1 is MNHEY and CDR2 SMNVEV (reference sequence). The J segment lost 4 bases and the V segment lost 4 bases, leaving 19 bases of the junction unmatched. This CDR3 comprises 19 residues. The CDR3 DNA reads as TGTGCCAGCAGTTACTATCTGTTTTTGCTAGCGGGAGAAACATACGAGCAGTACTTC. This codes for CASSYYLFLLAGETYEQYF.

This chain joins TRBV28 and TRBJ1-5, with D maybe TRBD1 (5 bases). V was trimmed by 10 bases and J by 0 bases, leaving 19 bases between them. There are 16 residues in the CDR3. Germline CDR1 and CDR2: MDHEN and SYDVKM. The CDR3 loop is CATTREGAHSNQPQHF. CDR3 nucleotides: TGTGCCACCACCAGGGAAGGGGCCCATAGCAATCAGCCCCAGCATTTT.

The V call is TRBV6-1, the J call TRBJ2-1; D gene ambiguous. The CDR3 covers 17 residues. Trimming removed 0 bases from V and 4 bases from J, with 16 bases in between. Per the germline V gene, CDR1 is MNHNS and CDR2 is SASEGT. The CDR3 DNA follows: TGTGCCAGCAGTGAAGCGATTAATTCGGTTCGGTACAATGAGCAGTTCTTC. Amino acids: CASSEAINSVRYNEQFF.

This clone was seen just once. The chain has TRBV5-4 and TRBJ2-1; 7 bases agree with TRBD1. This CDR3 is built from 14 residues. CDR1 and CDR2 (germline): SGHNT, YYREEE (reference sequence). V lost 6 bases to trimming and J lost 2 bases; unmatched junction nucleotides: 5. DNA for the CDR3: TGTGCCAGCACCAAGGGACAGACCTACAATGAGCAGTTCTTC. It specifies CASTKGQTYNEQFF.

This clone occurred many times. The chain employs TRBV29-1 and TRBJ2-3; D ambiguous. CDR1 SQVTM and CDR2 ANQGSEA come from the germline V gene. V lost 8 bases and J lost 4, with 10 bases in between. This CDR3 is 11 amino acids long. The CDR3 nucleotides read TGCAGCCATATCGTGGCAGATACGCAGTATTTT. This sequence encodes CSHIVADTQYF.

V gene TRBV5-4 combines with J gene TRBJ2-2, with a weak D call TRBD2 (5 bases). Trimming stripped 2 bases from V and 6 bases from J, with 20 bases between. Per germline, CDR1 SGHNT and CDR2 YYREEE (reference sequence). CDR3 size: 17 residues. As DNA, the CDR3 is TGTGCCAGCAGCTTCGGGTCCGGACTCCCCCCATCCGGGGAGCTGTTTTTT. Its protein product is CASSFGSGLPPSGELFF.

This clone has only a few counts. The gene calls are TRBV5-1 and TRBJ2-3, with D possibly TRBD2 on 6 matching bases. CDR1 SGHRS and CDR2 YFSETQ come from the germline V gene. The CDR3 is 15 amino acids. Between the trimmed V and J ends, which lost 0 bases and 2 bases, there was a span of 10 bases. CDR3 sequence reads: CASSLAWRDTDTQYF. DNA for the CDR3: TGCGCCAGCAGCTTGGCATGGCGGGACACAGATACGCAGTATTTT. The whole variable domain, filled in from reference TRBV5-1 and TRBJ2-3, reads KAGVTQTPRYLIKTRGQQVTLSCSPISGHRSVSWYQQTPGQGLQFLFEYFSETQRNKGNFPGRFSGRQFSNSRSEMNVSTLELGDSALYLCASSLAWRDTDTQYFGPGTRLTVL.